The rows below give T cell receptor beta chains drawn from one sample of a study of blood T cell repertoires in COVID-19. The data were produced by immunoSEQ multiplex PCR, yet TCRdb's version contains in-frame clones alone and is incomplete. The sample includes 60,000 or so clones, 78% of them seen just once. Sequencing was done on a sample of peripheral blood. All receptors come from a human donor in a cohort sampled during active COVID-19. Both conserved end residues are part of each CDR3.

TRBV20-1	TRBJ2-7	CSASKGQGYSYEQYF
TRBV27	TRBJ2-7	CASSFYGSSYEQYF
TRBV7-9	TRBJ1-5	CASSLASQAAGPQHF
TRBV9	TRBJ2-7	CASSATAQSNYEQYF
TRBV29-1	TRBJ1-2	CSVLGQNNLNYGYTF
TRBV28	TRBJ2-5	CASSGQETQYF
TRBV3-1/TRBV3-2	TRBJ1-1	CASSPPGQLVAFF
TRBV19	TRBJ1-2	CASRLGQGAYYGYTF
TRBV6-5	TRBJ2-5	CASRAAGGAETQYF
TRBV28	TRBJ1-4	CASRESRAGKLFF
TRBV18	TRBJ2-3	CASSPDSKTDTQYF
TRBV19	TRBJ1-2	CASSPRGGFYGYTF
TRBV7-9	TRBJ2-2	CASSLVTGSTGELFF
TRBV2	TRBJ2-3	CASRQRQGPSSTDTQYF
TRBV12-3/TRBV12-4	TRBJ2-7	CATNRQMRGEQYF
TRBV3-1/TRBV3-2	TRBJ1-6	CASSQEGRDNSPLHF
TRBV5-1	TRBJ2-3	CASSPTGAGDTQYF
TRBV10-2	TRBJ2-1	CATWGLHNEQFF
TRBV4-1	TRBJ2-7	CASSQVGQGVYEQYF
TRBV7-2	TRBJ1-3	CASSLSRSSGNTIYF
TRBV7-9	TRBJ2-2	CALVIGDTGELFF
TRBV2	TRBJ1-5	CASSDKSGDQPQHF
TRBV5-1	TRBJ1-4	CASSSGQGLQKLFF
TRBV20-1	TRBJ2-7	CSASGAREQYF
TRBV2	TRBJ2-5	CASRRDRGETQYF
TRBV10-3	TRBJ2-7	CASTLGQPTYEQYF
TRBV4-1	TRBJ2-7	CASSQVFPQRYDTGGEQYF
TRBV28	TRBJ2-7	CAVDSGRYSYEQYF
TRBV25-1	TRBJ2-1	CASSDPGTSGRVYNEQFF
TRBV7-2	TRBJ2-3	CASSLVSPDRGAQYF
TRBV19	TRBJ1-2	CASSIDRGRDGYTF
TRBV7-6	TRBJ1-1	CASSSTRGQLPEAFF
TRBV11-2	TRBJ2-3	CASSLDLPGGDTQYF
TRBV3-1/TRBV3-2	TRBJ1-4	CASSQAPRWGGWSNEKLFF
TRBV5-1	TRBJ2-2	CASREGPSGRRRTGELFF
TRBV6-5	TRBJ2-5	CASSYSRGGLETQYF
TRBV19	TRBJ1-1	CASSTPGGRNTEAFF